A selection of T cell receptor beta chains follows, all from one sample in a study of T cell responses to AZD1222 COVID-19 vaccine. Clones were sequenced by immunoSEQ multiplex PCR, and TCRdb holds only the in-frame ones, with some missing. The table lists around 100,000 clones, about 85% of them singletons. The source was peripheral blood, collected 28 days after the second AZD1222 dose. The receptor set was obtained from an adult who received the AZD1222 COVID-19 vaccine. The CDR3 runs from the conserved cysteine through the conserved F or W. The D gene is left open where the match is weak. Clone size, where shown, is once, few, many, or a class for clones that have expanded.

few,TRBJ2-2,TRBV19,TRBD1,TGTGCCAGTAGTCCACAGGGGGCGCCATCCGGGGAGCTGTTTTTT,CASSPQGAPSGELFF
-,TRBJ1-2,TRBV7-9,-,TGTGCCAGCAGCACCGGGGCCGAAGGCTACACCTTC,CASSTGAEGYTF
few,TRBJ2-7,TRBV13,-,TGTGCCAGCAGCTTAGGAGGCCGCTACGAGCAGTACTTC,CASSLGGRYEQYF
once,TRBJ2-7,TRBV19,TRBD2,TGTGCCAGTAGTATCCTAGCGGACACCCCCTACGAGCAGTACTTC,CASSILADTPYEQYF
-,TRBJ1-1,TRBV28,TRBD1,TGTGCCAGCAGTCCTGGGACAGGGGTGAACACTGAAGCTTTCTTT,CASSPGTGVNTEAFF
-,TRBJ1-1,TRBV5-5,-,TGTGCCAGCAGCTTGCAGGACGCGTCGAACACTGAAGCTTTCTTT,CASSLQDASNTEAFF
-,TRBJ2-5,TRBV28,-,TGTGCCAGCAGTGCACAACCGGGACACCTCCAAGAGACCCAGTACTTC,CASSAQPGHLQETQYF
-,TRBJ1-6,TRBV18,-,TGTGCCAGCTCACCACCCAGGCAGGCCATCAATAATTCACCCCTCCACTTT,CASSPPRQAINNSPLHF
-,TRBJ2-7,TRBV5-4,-,TGTGCCAGCAGCTTGCGTATCGGTGCAGTCTACGAGCAGTACTTC,CASSLRIGAVYEQYF
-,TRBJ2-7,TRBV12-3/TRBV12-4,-,TGTGCCAGCAGGATAGATGCGGGTTACGAGCAGTACTTC,CASRIDAGYEQYF
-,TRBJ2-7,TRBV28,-,TGTGCCAGCACCGTAGGGGGGGACAGTTTTACCTCCTACGAGCAGTACTTC,CASTVGGDSFTSYEQYF
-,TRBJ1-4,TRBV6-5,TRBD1,TGTGCCAGCAGCCGAAAGGCAGGGGGCGAGAAAAAACTGTTTTTT,CASSRKAGGEKKLFF
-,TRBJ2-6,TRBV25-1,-,TGTGCCAGCAGTGAAGGGGCCAACGTCCTGACTTTC,CASSEGANVLTF
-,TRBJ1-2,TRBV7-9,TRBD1,TGTGCCAGCAGTCGACAGGGGGGCTACACCTTC,CASSRQGGYTF
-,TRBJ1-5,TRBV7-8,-,TGTGCCAGCAGTGCCTTAAGAAATCAGCCCCAGCATTTT,CASSALRNQPQHF
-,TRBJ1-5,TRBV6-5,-,TGTGCCAGCAGTTACTTCAGCTTTGGTCAGCCCCAGCATTTT,CASSYFSFGQPQHF
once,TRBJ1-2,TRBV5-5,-,TGTGCCAGCAGACTCGGGACTTCTAGAACCTATGGCTACACCTTC,CASRLGTSRTYGYTF
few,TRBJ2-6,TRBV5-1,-,TGCGCCAGCAGCCGGGGGGCGGAGGGGCTCTCTGGGGCCAACGTCCTGACTTTC,CASSRGAEGLSGANVLTF
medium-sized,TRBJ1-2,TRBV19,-,TGTGCCAGTAGTCGCTTGGGGGAAGAATCCTATGGCTACACCTTC,CASSRLGEESYGYTF
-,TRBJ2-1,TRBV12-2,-,TGTGCAAGTCGGGGACTAAGGCCCTCCTACAATGAGCAGTTCTTC,CASRGLRPSYNEQFF
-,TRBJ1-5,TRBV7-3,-,TGTGCCAGCAGCTCAGAGACGGTCAGACATAGCAATCAGCCCCAGCATTTT,CASSSETVRHSNQPQHF
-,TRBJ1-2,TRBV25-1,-,TGTGCCAGCAGTGAATTTGGGACGAAAAACTATGGCTACACCTTC,CASSEFGTKNYGYTF
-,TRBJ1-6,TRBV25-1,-,TGTGCCAGCCTCTCGGCTTCTGGGAGGAACTCCTATAATTCACCCCTCCACTTT,CASLSASGRNSYNSPLHF
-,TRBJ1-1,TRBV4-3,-,TGCGCCAGCAGCCAAGAAATTCAGGGAAGGACTGAAGCTTTCTTT,CASSQEIQGRTEAFF
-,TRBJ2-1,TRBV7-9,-,TGTGCCAGCAGCTTACCGGTGAGCTCCTACAATGAGCAGTTCTTC,CASSLPVSSYNEQFF
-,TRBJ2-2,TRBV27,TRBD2,TGTGCCAGCGGCATTAGCGGGAGGACCGGGGAGCTGTTTTTT,CASGISGRTGELFF